This section outlines one T cell receptor beta chain sequence together with its context. The target antigen is unknown. A much more abundant neighbour one base away suggests this may be a read error. This sample was included in a study of CD8 T cells in ankylosing spondylitis. The study, taken as a whole, reports: Certain motif variants had earlier been reported in reactive arthritis synovial fluid and blood. A motif of 8 or 9 highly homologous TCR beta variants was seen as apparently characteristic of ankylosing spondylitis blood. Significant enrichment of disease-linked clones was reported in matched ankylosing spondylitis synovial fluid. Clones linked to disease, bearing a CD8+ phenotype, were relatively rare in peripheral blood.

Making the TCR beta libraries involved quantitative 5'-RACE with molecular barcodes. TCRdb analysed the 5' RACE reads with MiXCR anew, one entry per CDR3 protein. The data hold around 770,000 distinct CDR3 sequences, with around 20% observed a single time. Germline V gene lookup returns CDR1 SGHTA and CDR2 FQGNSA. V was pared by 5 bases and J by 2 bases, with 6 bases of the junction left unmatched. The CDR3 sequence is 14 residues long. The rearrangement uses TRBV7-2 and TRBJ2-7, with 7 bases aligning to TRBD1. Sequencing was carried out using blood, either unsorted or a sorted T cell fraction (not recorded which). The source of this sequence is a male donor with ankylosing spondylitis. CDR3 coding DNA: TGTGCCAGCAGCCCCGGGGACAGAACCTACGAGCAGTACTTC. Amino acids: CASSPGDRTYEQYF.